These 21 T cell receptor beta chains came from one sample sequenced in a study of cytomegalovirus exposure and HLA in healthy donors. Generated by immunoSEQ multiplex PCR, the TCRdb table keeps only in-frame clones and is missing some. Among a few hundred thousand clones listed, around four fifths were seen once. Specimen: PBMCs. The receptors stem from a woman younger than 45 in good health and CMV-seropositive.

The V gene is TRBV30, the J gene TRBJ1-1; D is unresolved. The germline V gene encodes CDR1 GTSNPN and CDR2 SVGIG (reference sequence). The V and J ends lost 1 base and 7 bases respectively, with 19 bases between them. This CDR3 comprises 15 residues. The CDR3 bases are TGTGCCTGGAGTGAAAAATACCTAATGACATTTGAAGCTTTCTTT. Residues: CAWSEKYLMTFEAFF.

The J gene is TRBJ1-4, the V gene TRBV4-2; unclear D gene. Trimming left V 3 bases short and J 4 bases short, with 24 bases between. The CDR3 length is 19 residues. CDR1 LGHNA and CDR2 YNFKEQ come from the germline V gene. DNA for the CDR3: TGTGCCAGCAGCCACAGCAAGCTCTCCAGACGGGATTATAATGAAAAACTGTTTTTT. This sequence encodes CASSHSKLSRRDYNEKLFF.

This rearrangement joins TRBV27 to TRBJ1-1; the D is unclear. This CDR3 region has 13 residues. Trimming took 0 bases from V and 4 from J, leaving 6 bases between them. Looked up from germline, CDR1 is MNHEY and CDR2 is SMNVEV (reference sequence). The CDR3 DNA reads TGTGCCAGCAGTTTATCGGTCCTCACTGAAGCTTTCTTT. Translating gives CASSLSVLTEAFF.

The chain carries TRBV7-9 and TRBJ1-2; tentatively, D is TRBD1 (6 bases). In germline, CDR1 is SEHNR, CDR2 FQNEAQ (reference sequence). Trimming took off 5 bases at V and 1 base at J, with 14 bases between the two ends. The CDR3 length is 15 residues. In nucleotides, the CDR3 is TGTGCCAGCAGCAAACCGGGACACAGTAACTATGGCTACACCTTC. Protein product: CASSKPGHSNYGYTF.

This chain uses TRBV11-1 with TRBJ2-1; 10 positions agree with TRBD2. The V gene end was trimmed by 5 bases and the J gene end by 4 bases; junction bases not matched to a gene: 5. Germline V gene sequence: CDR1 SGHAT, CDR2 FQDESV (reference sequence). The CDR3 has 15 residues. Here the CDR3 DNA reads TGTGCCAGCAGCATACTGGGACTAGCGTACAATGAGCAGTTCTTC. Amino acids: CASSILGLAYNEQFF.

The V gene is TRBV6-1, the J gene TRBJ2-5; D may be TRBD2 (6 bases). The CDR3 sequence is 13 residues long. V lost 8 bases to trimming and J lost 3 bases, with 13 bases between them. Germline values: CDR1 MNHNS, CDR2 SASEGT. CDR3 sequence reads: CASQWRGKETQYF. The CDR3 nucleotides are TGTGCCAGCCAGTGGAGGGGTAAAGAGACCCAGTACTTC.

This chain links TRBV5-8 with TRBJ2-5; 11 nucleotides match TRBD1. Losses at the gene ends were 2 bases for V and 2 bases for J; bases not matched to a gene: 2. This CDR3 contains 15 residues. Looked up from germline, CDR1 is SGHTS and CDR2 is YDEGEE. The CDR3, as DNA: TGTGCCAGCAGCTTAGGGACAGGGGGGCAAGAGACCCAGTACTTC. The encoded protein is CASSLGTGGQETQYF.

This rearrangement joins TRBV2 to TRBJ2-3; 8 nucleotides agree with TRBD1. V was clipped by 6 bases and J by 4 bases; unmatched bases: 3. The CDR3 sequence is 13 residues long. Germline values: CDR1 SNHLY, CDR2 FYNNEI. The CDR3 region is CASRGTGADTQYF. The DNA of the CDR3 is TGTGCCAGCAGGGGGACAGGAGCAGATACGCAGTATTTT.

The chain combines TRBV10-3 with TRBJ1-2, with D unclear. CDR1 and CDR2 from the germline V gene are ENHRY and SYGVKD. This CDR3 has 13 amino acids. Trimming cost V 0 bases and J 3 bases, with 5 bases left between them. The CDR3 sequence: CAISESQDYGYTF. As DNA, the CDR3 is TGTGCCATCAGTGAGTCGCAGGACTATGGCTACACCTTC.

This chain joins TRBV7-8 and TRBJ2-6; 7 nucleotides align to TRBD1. The CDR3 totals 15 residues. Trimming removed 6 bases from V and 2 bases from J; junction bases left unmatched: 4. CDR1 and CDR2 (germline): SGHVS, FQNEAQ. CDR3 loop: CASRYDRAGANVLTF. The CDR3 nucleotides read TGTGCCAGCAGATACGACAGGGCTGGGGCCAACGTCCTGACTTTC.

V and J are TRBV5-4 and TRBJ2-7, with D perhaps being TRBD1 or TRBD2 (6 bases each). V was trimmed by 5 bases and J by 4 bases, leaving 13 bases between them. Per germline, CDR1 SGHNT and CDR2 YYREEE (reference sequence). CDR3 length equals 13 residues. CDR3 amino acids: CASRSRGAYEQYF. CDR3 DNA sequence: TGTGCCAGCAGATCGAGGGGGGCGTACGAGCAGTACTTC.

This clone was recorded a few times. The chain joins TRBV2 to TRBJ2-2; 7 nucleotides match TRBD2. The germline gives CDR1 SNHLY, CDR2 FYNNEI. This CDR3 has 14 amino acids. V gave up 8 bases and J gave up 5 bases; unmatched junction bases: 8. For the CDR3, the DNA is TGTGCCAGCCGGGGGGTAACTCATACCGGGGAGCTGTTTTTT. Translating gives CASRGVTHTGELFF.

The DNA for the CDR3 is TGCGCCAGCAGCCAGTTGGACACGCACTCCTACGAGCAGTACTTC. Its translation: CASSQLDTHSYEQYF. This chain uses TRBV4-1 with TRBJ2-7; D possibly corresponds to TRBD1 (5 bases). Germline-derived CDR1 and CDR2 are MGHRA and YSYEKL. CDR3 length: 15 amino acids. V was cut by 3 bases and J by 0 bases, with 12 bases left in between.

V gene TRBV7-2 combines with J gene TRBJ2-7; 11 nucleotides agree with TRBD2. V trimming: 4 bases; J trimming: 2 bases; junction bases outside the gene matches: 7. CDR1 is SGHTA, CDR2 FQGNSA, per germline. The length of the CDR3 is 16 residues. Here the CDR3 DNA reads TGTGCCAGCAGCTCAACTCTAGCGGGAGGTACCTACGAGCAGTACTTC. Protein product: CASSSTLAGGTYEQYF.

Only a few counts were recorded for this clone. CDR3: CASSLRPPNTGELFF. In DNA, the CDR3 is TGTGCCAGCAGCTTGCGACCCCCGAACACCGGGGAGCTGTTTTTT. This chain uses TRBV5-8 with TRBJ2-2; D ambiguous. Germline CDR1 SGHTS, CDR2 YDEGEE. V shed 1 base and J shed 0 bases, with 7 bases lying between them. The CDR3 runs to 15 residues.

This chain links TRBV5-1 with TRBJ1-1, with a weak D call TRBD1 (5 bases). Trimming removed 7 bases at V and 4 bases at J, with 14 bases between. Germline V lookup: CDR1 SGHRS, CDR2 YFSETQ. The CDR3 has 13 residues. The CDR3, as DNA: TGCGCCAGCTCCCGGGGGACGGTCACTGAAGCTTTCTTT. The encoded protein is CASSRGTVTEAFF. The full variable domain, completed using reference TRBV5-1 and TRBJ1-1, is KAGVTQTPRYLIKTRGQQVTLSCSPISGHRSVSWYQQTPGQGLQFLFEYFSETQRNKGNFPGRFSGRQFSNSRSEMNVSTLELGDSALYLCASSRGTVTEAFFGQGTRLTVV.

This clone occurred once. The chain joins TRBV5-6 to TRBJ1-1; D not resolved. Germline V gene lookup returns CDR1 SGHDT and CDR2 YYEEEE. V lost 2 bases to trimming and J lost 5 bases, with 10 bases between them. The CDR3 consists of 13 residues. CDR3 DNA: TGTGCCAGCAGCTTACGACCGGGAACTGAAGCTTTCTTT. It translates to CASSLRPGTEAFF.

The chain uses TRBV19 and TRBJ2-3; 7 bases fit TRBD1. Losses at the gene ends were 3 bases for V and 2 bases for J; bases not matched to a gene: 11. CDR3 length equals 17 residues. The germline V gene encodes CDR1 LNHDA and CDR2 SQIVND (reference sequence). CDR3 loop: CASSIGETGPPTDTQYF. The CDR3 coding sequence is TGTGCCAGTAGTATTGGGGAGACAGGGCCTCCCACAGATACGCAGTATTTT.

V and J are TRBV5-1 and TRBJ1-1; a possible D gene is TRBD1 (6 bases). V lost 0 bases and J 0 bases, leaving 9 bases between the germline ends. This CDR3 is built from 15 residues. The V gene's germline CDR1 is SGHRS and CDR2 YFSETQ. CDR3 sequence: CASSLVTGMNTEAFF. The DNA of the CDR3 is TGCGCCAGCAGCTTGGTAACAGGGATGAACACTGAAGCTTTCTTT.

The CDR3 nucleotides read TGTGCCTCCGACCCTACTACTACCTCTGGGGCCAACGTCCTGACTTTC. It yields the protein CASDPTTTSGANVLTF. This chain uses TRBV30 with TRBJ2-6; D is uncertain. CDR3 length equals 16 residues. Per the germline V gene, CDR1 is GTSNPN and CDR2 is SVGIG (reference sequence). Trimming shortened V by 7 bases and J by 0 bases, and 16 bases separated the two germline ends. The entire variable domain, with the rest obtained from reference TRBV30 and TRBJ2-6, is as follows: SQTIHQWPATLVQPVGSPLSLECTVEGTSNPNLYWYRQAAGRGLQLLFYSVGIGQISSEVPQNLSASRPQDRQFILSSKKLLLSDSGFYLCASDPTTTSGANVLTFGAGSRLTVL.

The CDR3 sequence: CASSLHTRTVNTEAFF. In DNA form, the CDR3 reads TGTGCCAGCAGCTTACACACCCGGACAGTGAACACTGAAGCTTTCTTT. The rearrangement uses TRBV5-6 and TRBJ1-1; D may be TRBD1 (6 bases). The CDR3 loop spans 16 amino acids. Looked up from germline, CDR1 is SGHDT and CDR2 is YYEEEE. Trimming pared 2 bases from V and 0 bases from J, leaving 14 bases between.